This entry lists 6 T cell receptor beta chains sequenced from one sample in a study of CD8 T cells in ankylosing spondylitis. MiXCR, run by TCRdb on the 5' RACE reads, gives a single entry per CDR3 protein. The table records about 42,000 distinct CDR3 sequences, about 4.2% of them present only once. The sample was blood, either unsorted or a sorted T cell fraction (not recorded which). The receptors shown here come from a female donor with ankylosing spondylitis or in good health (not recorded which).

Many counts were recorded for this clonotype. The chain joins TRBV9 to TRBJ2-5; 9 bases line up with TRBD1. This CDR3 has 15 residues. Germline CDR1 reads SGDLS; CDR2 reads YYNGEE. V lost 4 bases to trimming and J lost 3 bases; unmatched junction nucleotides: 7. CDR3 sequence (DNA): TGTGCCAGCAGCAGAACAGGGGGCTGGGAAGAGACCCAGTACTTC. This codes for CASSRTGGWEETQYF.

This clonotype was recorded at least ten times. The genes are TRBV9 and TRBJ2-1; D is unclear. CDR1 and CDR2 (germline): SGDLS, YYNGEE. V was clipped by 3 bases and J by 8 bases, with 12 bases between them. CDR3 length: 13 residues. In DNA form, the CDR3 reads TGTGCCAGCAGCGCAGAGCCAGGACATGAGCAGTTCTTC. Its protein is CASSAEPGHEQFF.

This clonotype was detected a few times. CDR3 protein: CASSNGQADYEQYF. CDR3 sequence (DNA): TGTGCCAGCAGCAATGGACAAGCAGACTACGAGCAGTACTTC. The V call is TRBV9, the J call TRBJ2-7; D might be TRBD1 (5 bases). The germline V gene encodes CDR1 SGDLS and CDR2 YYNGEE. The length of the CDR3 is 14 residues. Trimming took off 4 bases at V and 3 bases at J, with 14 bases between the two ends.

This chain joins TRBV9 and TRBJ2-1, with 10 bases fitting TRBD1. The germline V gene has CDR1 SGDLS and CDR2 YYNGEE. The junction had 11 bases not matched to a gene; V was cut back by 3 bases and J by 8 bases. This CDR3 contains 16 residues. The CDR3 is CASSERGQGPIDEQFF. CDR3 sequence (DNA): TGTGCCAGCAGCGAGAGGGGACAGGGGCCCATCGATGAGCAGTTCTTC.

This clonotype was observed many times. The rearrangement joins TRBV9 to TRBJ2-5, with 10 bases that match TRBD1. The germline V gene encodes CDR1 SGDLS and CDR2 YYNGEE. The CDR3 runs to 14 residues. Trimming cost V 2 bases and J 5 bases; bases outside gene matches: 3. The CDR3 coding sequence is TGTGCCAGCAGCGTCACGACAGGGGGCGAGACCCAGTACTTC. Translating it yields CASSVTTGGETQYF.

This clonotype has ten or more counts. The chain joins TRBV9 to TRBJ1-3, with D possibly being TRBD1 (5 bases). The CDR3 covers 14 residues. Germline V gene sequence: CDR1 SGDLS, CDR2 YYNGEE. Trimming took off 3 bases at V and 2 bases at J, with 9 bases between the two ends. CDR3 sequence: CASSGRAPGNTIYF. As DNA, the CDR3 is TGTGCCAGCAGCGGCAGGGCCCCTGGAAACACCATATATTTT.